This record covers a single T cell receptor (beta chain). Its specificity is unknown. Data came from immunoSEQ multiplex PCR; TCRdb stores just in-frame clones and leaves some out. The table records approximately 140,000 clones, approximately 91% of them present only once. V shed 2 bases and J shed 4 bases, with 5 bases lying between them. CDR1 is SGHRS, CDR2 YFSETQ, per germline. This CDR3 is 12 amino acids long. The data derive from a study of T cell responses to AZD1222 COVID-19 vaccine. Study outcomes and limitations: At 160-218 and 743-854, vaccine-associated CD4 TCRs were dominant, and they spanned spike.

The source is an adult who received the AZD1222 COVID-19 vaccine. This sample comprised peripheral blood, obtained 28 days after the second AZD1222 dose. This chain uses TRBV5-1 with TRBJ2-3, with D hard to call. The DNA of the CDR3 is TGCGCCAGCAGCTTCTCGTCAGATACGCAGTATTTT. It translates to CASSFSSDTQYF. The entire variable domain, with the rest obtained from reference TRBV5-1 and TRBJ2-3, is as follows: KAGVTQTPRYLIKTRGQQVTLSCSPISGHRSVSWYQQTPGQGLQFLFEYFSETQRNKGNFPGRFSGRQFSNSRSEMNVSTLELGDSALYLCASSFSSDTQYFGPGTRLTVL.